Included here is one T cell receptor beta chain sequence, with context. Its antigen remains unknown. V was clipped by 4 bases and J by 1 base, with 10 bases between them. This CDR3 spans 14 amino acids. Germline loops: CDR1 GTSNPN, CDR2 SVGIG (reference sequence). PCR used 60 Vbeta primers and 13 Jbeta primers. Sequenced by immunoSEQ multiplex PCR; TCRdb stores in-frame clones only, minus some. The sample contains 100,000 to 150,000 clones, roughly 9% of which appear only once. In nominal health when sampled, donors likely had unrecorded immune exposures nonetheless. This specimen comes from a study of cytomegalovirus exposure and HLA in healthy donors. Broader study findings: Later analysis identified 16,951 TCR beta sequences associated with HLA alleles, using a false discovery rate threshold of 0.05. TCR beta chain V- and J-gene trimming was linked, in a later analysis, to a missense variant in DCLRE1C.

The chain is built from TRBV30 and TRBJ2-2, with D possibly TRBD2 on 6 matching bases. Sequenced: PBMCs. The receptor comes from a woman in her thirties or forties in good health and CMV-seropositive. CDR3 loop: CAWIGGVNTGELFF. CDR3 nucleotide sequence: TGTGCCTGGATCGGGGGTGTGAACACCGGGGAGCTGTTTTTT.